This is a list of T cell receptor beta chains from one sample in a study of shared T cell receptors in the human thymus. Assay: immunoSEQ multiplex PCR; the TCRdb copy retains only in-frame clones and omits some. The sample holds about 730,000 clones, roughly 85% seen once. The same data also contributed to another study, on human thymus T cells.

Sequenced material: thymocytes. The receptors come from a girl under three years old with a congenital heart defect. Both conserved end residues are part of each CDR3. Fields, in order: J gene, D gene, clone size, V gene, CDR3 DNA, CDR3 protein. A D gene is named only where the DNA matches it firmly. Rows may omit the clone size; those that give it use once, few, many or a size class.

J: TRBJ1-2; D: .; size: .; V: TRBV28; DNA: TGTGCCAGCAGTTGCCGGAAAGACAGGATCTATGGCTACACCTTC; CDR3: CASSCRKDRIYGYTF
J: TRBJ2-7; D: TRBD1; size: .; V: TRBV19; DNA: TGTGCCAGTAGTATCGTCCCGACAGGGAAATCCTACGAGCAGTACTTC; CDR3: CASSIVPTGKSYEQYF
J: TRBJ2-1; D: .; size: once; V: TRBV15; DNA: TGTGCCACCAGCAGACCCCGTCTCAATGAGCAGTTCTTC; CDR3: CATSRPRLNEQFF
J: TRBJ2-7; D: .; size: once; V: TRBV5-1; DNA: TGCGCCAGCACCTGGGACAAGCCGACCTCCTACGAGCAGTACTTC; CDR3: CASTWDKPTSYEQYF
J: TRBJ2-7; D: .; size: once; V: TRBV28; DNA: TGTGCCAGCAGTTTAGCTCAGGGGTGGGTCTCCTACGAGCAGTACTTC; CDR3: CASSLAQGWVSYEQYF
J: TRBJ1-2; D: .; size: .; V: TRBV19; DNA: TGTGCCAGTAGTATCAGGGGAGGGTTAGCCTATGGCTACACCTTC; CDR3: CASSIRGGLAYGYTF
J: TRBJ1-2; D: .; size: .; V: TRBV4-1; DNA: TGCGCCAGCAGCTACTCAGATATACAGGGAGTGATTTATGGCTACACCTTC; CDR3: CASSYSDIQGVIYGYTF
J: TRBJ1-1; D: .; size: .; V: TRBV7-3; DNA: TGTGCCAGCAGTTTCTCGGGAGCGGGGACGGTGTACACTGAAGCTTTCTTT; CDR3: CASSFSGAGTVYTEAFF
J: TRBJ1-4; D: .; size: .; V: TRBV4-1; DNA: TGCGCCAGCAGCCAAGAAAGGCAGGGAAATGAAAAACTGTTTTTT; CDR3: CASSQERQGNEKLFF
J: TRBJ2-7; D: .; size: .; V: TRBV30; DNA: TGTGCCTGGAGGGCCCCGGCGGGAGAGCAGTACTTC; CDR3: CAWRAPAGEQYF
J: TRBJ2-2; D: .; size: once; V: TRBV4-1; DNA: TGCGCCAGCAGCCTGCGGGACAGAAACCCGGGCGGGGAGCTGTTTTTT; CDR3: CASSLRDRNPGGELFF
J: TRBJ1-1; D: .; size: .; V: TRBV5-1; DNA: TGCGCCAGCAGCCCGAGCGGAGAAGTGAACACTGAAGCTTTCTTT; CDR3: CASSPSGEVNTEAFF
J: TRBJ1-2; D: TRBD1; size: .; V: TRBV4-1; DNA: TGCGCCAGCAGCCAAGGAGACAGGGTTGTTAGGTATGGCTACACCTTC; CDR3: CASSQGDRVVRYGYTF
J: TRBJ2-5; D: .; size: few; V: TRBV7-2; DNA: TGTGCCAGCAGCTCCTACAGGGCAGGAAAGACCCAGTACTTC; CDR3: CASSSYRAGKTQYF
J: TRBJ2-5; D: TRBD2; size: .; V: TRBV5-1; DNA: TGCGCCAGCAGCGGGAGCCTGACTAGCGGGGGAGAGACCCAGTACTTC; CDR3: CASSGSLTSGGETQYF
J: TRBJ2-3; D: TRBD2; size: .; V: TRBV28; DNA: TGTGCCAGCAGTCCATTGGGACTAGCGGGGGGGGCACCAGATACGCAGTATTTT; CDR3: CASSPLGLAGGAPDTQYF
J: TRBJ2-5; D: TRBD1; size: .; V: TRBV5-6; DNA: TGTGCCAGCAGCTCTATCACAGGGGGCGCGGAAGAGACCCAGTACTTC; CDR3: CASSSITGGAEETQYF
J: TRBJ2-5; D: TRBD2; size: .; V: TRBV7-2; DNA: TGTGCCAGCAGTTCTAATTGGACTAGCAAAGAGACCCAGTACTTC; CDR3: CASSSNWTSKETQYF
J: TRBJ1-1; D: .; size: .; V: TRBV7-3; DNA: TGTGCCAGCAGTTCAGGGGTTGGAACTGAAGCTTTCTTT; CDR3: CASSSGVGTEAFF
J: TRBJ2-5; D: TRBD2; size: .; V: TRBV13; DNA: TGTGCCAGCAGTTTCACCGAGGGACTAGCGGGGGAAGAGACCCAGTACTTC; CDR3: CASSFTEGLAGEETQYF
J: TRBJ1-5; D: TRBD1; size: .; V: TRBV4-1; DNA: TGCGCCAGCAGCCAAAGTCTGGACAGGGAGAATCAGCCCCAGCATTTT; CDR3: CASSQSLDRENQPQHF
J: TRBJ1-5; D: TRBD1; size: .; V: TRBV28; DNA: TGTGCCAGCAGCTTATTAGGGACAGCTCAGCCCCAGCATTTT; CDR3: CASSLLGTAQPQHF
J: TRBJ2-7; D: TRBD1; size: .; V: TRBV5-6; DNA: TGTGCCAGCACCCCCGGAAGGGCAGGGGGCTATTACGAGCAGTACTTC; CDR3: CASTPGRAGGYYEQYF
J: TRBJ1-1; D: TRBD1; size: .; V: TRBV7-9; DNA: TGTGCCAGCAGCTTAGCCCTGGCTCGGGACAGGGGATGGACTGAAGCTTTCTTT; CDR3: CASSLALARDRGWTEAFF
J: TRBJ2-3; D: TRBD1; size: .; V: TRBV27; DNA: TGTGCCAGCAGTGCTCGGACAGGGAAGAGCACAGATACGCAGTATTTT; CDR3: CASSARTGKSTDTQYF
J: TRBJ2-7; D: .; size: few; V: TRBV5-1; DNA: TGCGCCAGCAGCTTGTTTAACAGTTCCTACGAGCAGTACTTC; CDR3: CASSLFNSSYEQYF